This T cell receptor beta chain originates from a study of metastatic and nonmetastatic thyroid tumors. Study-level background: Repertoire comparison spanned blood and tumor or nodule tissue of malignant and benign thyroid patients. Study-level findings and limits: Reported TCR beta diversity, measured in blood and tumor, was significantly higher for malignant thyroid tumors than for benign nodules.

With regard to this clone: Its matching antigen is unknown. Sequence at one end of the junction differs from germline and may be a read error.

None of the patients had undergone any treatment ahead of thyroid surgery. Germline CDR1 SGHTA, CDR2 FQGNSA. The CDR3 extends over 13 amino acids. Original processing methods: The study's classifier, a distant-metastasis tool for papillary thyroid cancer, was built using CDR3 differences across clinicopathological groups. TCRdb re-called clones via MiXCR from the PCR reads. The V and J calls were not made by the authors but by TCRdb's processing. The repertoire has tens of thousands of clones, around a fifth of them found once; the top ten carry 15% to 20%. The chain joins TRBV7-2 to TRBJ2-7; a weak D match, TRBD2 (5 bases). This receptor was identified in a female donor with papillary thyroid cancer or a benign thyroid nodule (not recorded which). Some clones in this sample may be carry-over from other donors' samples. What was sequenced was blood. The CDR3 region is CANSPLVRYEKYF. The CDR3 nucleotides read TGTGCCAACAGCCCACTAGTGAGATACGAGAAGTACTTC.